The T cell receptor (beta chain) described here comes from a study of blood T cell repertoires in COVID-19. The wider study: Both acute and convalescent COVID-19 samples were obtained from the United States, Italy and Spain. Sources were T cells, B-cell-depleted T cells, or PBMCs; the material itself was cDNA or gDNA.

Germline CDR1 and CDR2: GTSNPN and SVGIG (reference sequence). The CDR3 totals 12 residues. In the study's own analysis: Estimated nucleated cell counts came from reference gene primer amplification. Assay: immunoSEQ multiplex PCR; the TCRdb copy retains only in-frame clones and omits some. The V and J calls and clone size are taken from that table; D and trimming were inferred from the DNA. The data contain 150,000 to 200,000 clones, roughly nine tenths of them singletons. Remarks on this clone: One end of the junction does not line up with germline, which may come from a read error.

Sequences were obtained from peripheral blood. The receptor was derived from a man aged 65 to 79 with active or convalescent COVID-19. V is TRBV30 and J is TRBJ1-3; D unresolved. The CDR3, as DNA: TGTGCCTGGACCCCTAACCAGGAAGGATTAGACTTT. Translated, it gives CAWTPNQEGLDF.